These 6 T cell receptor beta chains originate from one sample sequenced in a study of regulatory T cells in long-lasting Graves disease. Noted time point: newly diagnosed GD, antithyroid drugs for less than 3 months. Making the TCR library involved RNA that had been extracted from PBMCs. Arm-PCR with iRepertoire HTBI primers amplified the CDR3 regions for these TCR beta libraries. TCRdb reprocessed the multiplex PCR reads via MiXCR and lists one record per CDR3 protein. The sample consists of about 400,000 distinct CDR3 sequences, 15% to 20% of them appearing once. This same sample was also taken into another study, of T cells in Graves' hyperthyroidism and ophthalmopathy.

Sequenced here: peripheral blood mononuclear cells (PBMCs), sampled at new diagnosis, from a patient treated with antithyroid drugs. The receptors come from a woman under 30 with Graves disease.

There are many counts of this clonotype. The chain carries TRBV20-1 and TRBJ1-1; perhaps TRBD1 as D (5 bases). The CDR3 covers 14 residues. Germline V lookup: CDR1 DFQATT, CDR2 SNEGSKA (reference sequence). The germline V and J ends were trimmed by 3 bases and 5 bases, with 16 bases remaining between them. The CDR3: CSASGQGGTTEAFF. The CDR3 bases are TGCAGTGCTAGTGGGCAGGGAGGTACGACTGAAGCTTTCTTT.

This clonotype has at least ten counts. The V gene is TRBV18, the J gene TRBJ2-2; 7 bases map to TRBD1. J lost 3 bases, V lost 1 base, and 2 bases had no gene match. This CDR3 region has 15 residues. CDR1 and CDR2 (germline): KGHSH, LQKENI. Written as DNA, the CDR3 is TGTGCCAGCTCACCACGTACAGGGGACACCGGGGAGCTGTTTTTT. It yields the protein CASSPRTGDTGELFF.

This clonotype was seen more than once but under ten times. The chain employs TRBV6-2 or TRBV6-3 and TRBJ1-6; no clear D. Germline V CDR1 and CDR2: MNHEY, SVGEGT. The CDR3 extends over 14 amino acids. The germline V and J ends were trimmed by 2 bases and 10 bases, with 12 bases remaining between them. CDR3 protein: CASSYGSPGSPLHF. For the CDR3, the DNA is TGTGCCAGCAGTTACGGGTCCCCTGGATCACCCCTCCACTTT.

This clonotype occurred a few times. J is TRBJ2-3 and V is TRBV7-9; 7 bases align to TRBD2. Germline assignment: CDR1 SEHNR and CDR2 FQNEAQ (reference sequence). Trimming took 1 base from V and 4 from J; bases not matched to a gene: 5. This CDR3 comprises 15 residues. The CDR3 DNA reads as TGTGCCAGCAGCTTAGAGGGAGGGCTCGCAGATACGCAGTATTTT. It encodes CASSLEGGLADTQYF.

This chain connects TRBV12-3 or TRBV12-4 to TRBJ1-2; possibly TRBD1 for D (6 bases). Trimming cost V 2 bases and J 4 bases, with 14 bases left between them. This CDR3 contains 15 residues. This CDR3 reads CASSLSGQFSYGYTF. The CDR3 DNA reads TGTGCCAGCAGTTTATCTGGACAGTTCTCCTATGGCTACACCTTC.

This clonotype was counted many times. The CDR3 bases are TGTGCCAGCAGTCTGGCAGGGGGCACCGGGGAGCTGTTTTTT. Translation: CASSLAGGTGELFF. The chain carries TRBV2 and TRBJ2-2; 7 bases line up with TRBD1. CDR1 is SNHLY, CDR2 FYNNEI, per germline. There are 14 residues in the CDR3. V lost 5 bases, J lost 4 bases, and 4 bases stayed unmatched. The whole variable domain, remainder taken from reference TRBV2 and TRBJ2-2, is EPEVTQTPSHQVTQMGQEVILRCVPISNHLYFYWYRQILGQKVEFLVSFYNNEISEKSEIFDDQFSVERPDGSNFTLKIRSTKLEDSAMYFCASSLAGGTGELFFGEGSRLTVL.